The next 27 T cell receptor beta chains were all read from a single sample in a study of blood T cell repertoires in COVID-19. Some clones are missing from TCRdb's copy, which holds only in-frame ones; the method was immunoSEQ multiplex PCR. The table shows approximately 150,000 clones, with 84% occurring only once. The sample taken for sequencing was PBMCs or T cells enriched from blood (not recorded which). The source is a man in his forties with acute COVID-19.

This chain connects TRBV7-2 to TRBJ2-3; D is perhaps TRBD1 (6 bases). The germline V gene has CDR1 SGHTA and CDR2 FQGNSA. This CDR3 comprises 15 residues. V gave up 0 bases and J gave up 1 base, with 8 bases separating them. The CDR3 reads CASSLAGAGTDTQYF. In DNA, the CDR3 is TGTGCCAGCAGCTTAGCGGGGGCTGGCACAGATACGCAGTATTTT.

This clone was detected only once. In DNA form, the CDR3 reads TGTGCCACCGCCCGGCGGGGGTCCTACGAGCAGTACTTC. It encodes CATARRGSYEQYF. The chain links TRBV27 to TRBJ2-7, with TRBD2 matching over 7 bases. The germline CDR1 and CDR2 sequences are MNHEY and SMNVEV (reference sequence). The trim removed 10 bases at V and 1 base at J, leaving 7 bases unmatched. There are 13 residues in the CDR3.

J is TRBJ2-4 and V is TRBV7-9; 9 nucleotides agree with TRBD2. The CDR3 length is 14 residues. V lost 4 bases to trimming and J lost 6 bases; unmatched junction nucleotides: 4. CDR1 is SEHNR and CDR2 is FQNEAQ in the germline V gene (reference sequence). The CDR3 region is CASSSGTSLNIQYF. The CDR3 region has the DNA TGTGCCAGCAGCTCTGGGACTAGCCTAAACATTCAGTACTTC.

This chain joins TRBV4-2 and TRBJ2-7, with D possibly TRBD1 on 6 matching bases. CDR1 LGHNA and CDR2 YNFKEQ come from the germline V gene. The V end lost 0 bases, the J end lost 10 bases, and 7 bases lay between the germline ends. This CDR3 spans 11 amino acids. The CDR3 protein is CASSQEGHQYF. The DNA of the CDR3 is TGTGCCAGCAGCCAAGAGGGACACCAGTACTTC.

CDR3 loop: CASSFWTGMNTEAFF. The CDR3, as DNA: TGTGCCAGCAGCTTCTGGACAGGGATGAACACTGAAGCTTTCTTT. The chain recombines TRBV5-4 with TRBJ1-1; TRBD1 matches at 8 bases. This CDR3 is 15 amino acids long. Per germline, CDR1 SGHNT and CDR2 YYREEE (reference sequence). Trimming removed 2 bases from V and 0 bases from J; junction bases left unmatched: 3.

The V call is TRBV11-2, the J call TRBJ2-2, with 9 bases that match TRBD2. Losses at the gene ends were 3 bases for V and 9 bases for J; bases not matched to a gene: 8. In germline, CDR1 is SGHAT, CDR2 FQNNGV. CDR3 size: 15 residues. CDR3 DNA sequence: TGTGCCAGCAGCTTTGGGGCGGGAGGGCCCCGGGAGCTGTTTTTT. It translates to CASSFGAGGPRELFF.

The chain carries TRBV27 and TRBJ2-5; 7 positions agree with TRBD2. CDR3 length: 14 amino acids. V dropped 6 bases and J dropped 4; count of bases not matched to a gene: 8. Germline V CDR1 and CDR2: MNHEY, SMNVEV (reference sequence). CDR3 sequence reads: CASRGGGEGETQYF. CDR3 bases: TGTGCCAGCAGAGGAGGCGGGGAGGGAGAGACCCAGTACTTC.

The chain joins TRBV19 to TRBJ1-2; D is ambiguous. The V and J ends lost 3 bases and 4 bases respectively, with 15 bases between them. The CDR3 runs 15 residues. The germline V gene has CDR1 LNHDA and CDR2 SQIVND (reference sequence). The CDR3 DNA reads as TGTGCCAGTAGTATTGCCCGGGAACATCTCTATGGCTACACCTTC. This sequence encodes CASSIAREHLYGYTF. The full variable domain, rest sourced from reference TRBV19 and TRBJ1-2, is DGGITQSPKYLFRKEGQNVTLSCEQNLNHDAMYWYRQDPGQGLRLIYYSQIVNDFQKGDIAEGYSVSREKKESFPLTVTSAQKNPTAFYLCASSIAREHLYGYTFGSGTRLTVV.

The V call is TRBV5-5, the J call TRBJ2-3, with TRBD2 matching 7 bases. From germline, CDR1 is SGHKS and CDR2 YYEKEE (reference sequence). The CDR3 is 15 residues long. The V gene end was trimmed by 4 bases and the J gene end by 1 base; junction bases not matched to a gene: 6. The DNA for the CDR3 is TGTGCCAGCAGCCCTTTGGCGGGGGGCACAGATACGCAGTATTTT. This encodes CASSPLAGGTDTQYF. The variable domain in full, with the rest retrieved from reference TRBV5-5 and TRBJ2-3, is DAGVTQSPTHLIKTRGQQVTLRCSPISGHKSVSWYQQVLGQGPQFIFQYYEKEERGRGNFPDRFSARQFPNYSSELNVNALLLGDSALYLCASSPLAGGTDTQYFGPGTRLTVL.

This clone was seen more than once but under ten times. The chain uses TRBV19 and TRBJ2-1, with 8 bases aligning to TRBD1. V was pared by 5 bases and J by 6 bases, with 12 bases of the junction left unmatched. CDR3 length: 16 residues. From germline, CDR1 is LNHDA and CDR2 SQIVND (reference sequence). The CDR3 nucleotides are TGTGCCAGTAGTGTCCCGGGACAGGTAATTAGCAATGAGCAGTTCTTC. Translated, it gives CASSVPGQVISNEQFF.

The chain recombines TRBV27 with TRBJ1-2, with D possibly TRBD1 on 5 matching bases. Germline loops: CDR1 MNHEY, CDR2 SMNVEV (reference sequence). Trimming took off 5 bases at V and 8 bases at J, with 18 bases between the two ends. The CDR3 runs 14 residues. As DNA, the CDR3 is TGTGCCAGCAGTCGCTGGGGGGGGAGCGAAGGCTACACCTTC. Protein sequence: CASSRWGGSEGYTF.

This clone was seen only once. V gene TRBV7-3 combines with J gene TRBJ1-2; TRBD1 might be the D (5 bases). V lost 5 bases to trimming and J lost 5 bases, with 15 bases between them. CDR1 is SGHTA and CDR2 is FQGTGA in the germline V gene. The CDR3 consists of 14 residues. This CDR3 is CASSPGQGYYGYTF. In nucleotides, the CDR3 is TGTGCCAGCAGCCCCGGCCAGGGTTATTATGGCTACACCTTC.

The V gene is TRBV7-2, the J gene TRBJ2-3; TRBD2 aligns across 9 bases. In germline, CDR1 is SGHTA, CDR2 FQGNSA. The CDR3 is 16 residues long. With V trimmed by 5 bases and J by 0 bases, 6 bases remained unmatched. CDR3 in DNA: TGTGCCAGCAGCCTCCTAGCGGGGCCAAGCACAGATACGCAGTATTTT. Translated: CASSLLAGPSTDTQYF.

The chain couples TRBV10-3 to TRBJ1-2, with TRBD1 matching 7 bases. Germline V lookup: CDR1 ENHRY, CDR2 SYGVKD. This CDR3 region has 13 residues. Trimming at V came to 3 bases and at J to 7 bases, leaving 5 bases not matched to a gene. DNA for the CDR3: TGTGCCATCAGTGAAGGGCAGGGGGTTGGCTACACCTTC. Translated: CAISEGQGVGYTF.

Only a few counts were recorded for this clone. The rearrangement links TRBV18 to TRBJ1-3, with no clear D. Between the trimmed V and J ends, which lost 0 bases and 0 bases, there was a span of 6 bases. Germline CDR1 reads KGHSH; CDR2 reads LQKENI. The CDR3 length is 15 residues. The CDR3 spells CASSPPDISGNTIYF. Written as DNA, the CDR3 is TGTGCCAGCTCACCACCAGACATCTCTGGAAACACCATATATTTT.

This sequence joins TRBV12-3 or TRBV12-4 and TRBJ1-1; D is unresolved. Trimming took 5 bases from V and 8 from J, leaving 12 bases between them. The CDR3 contains 12 residues. In nucleotides, the CDR3 is TGTGCCAGCAGTCCTTCCTACTCCGAAGCTTTCTTT. It yields the protein CASSPSYSEAFF.

This chain connects TRBV2 to TRBJ2-1; 7 positions agree with TRBD2. J lost 7 bases, V lost 11 bases, and 11 bases had no gene match. CDR1 and CDR2 from the germline V gene are SNHLY and FYNNEI. The CDR3 runs to 13 residues. CDR3 DNA: TGTGCCTCACAGCGGGAAAAGGTTAATGAGCAGTTCTTC. Its protein is CASQREKVNEQFF.

V usage is TRBV10-3 and J usage is TRBJ2-7; D might be TRBD2 (6 bases). Germline V gives CDR1 ENHRY, CDR2 SYGVKD. The V end was cut by 3 bases, the J end by 2 bases, with 14 bases between. The length of the CDR3 is 15 residues. CDR3 in amino acids: CAISDSGSGTYEQYF. As DNA, the CDR3 is TGTGCCATCAGTGATAGTGGTAGCGGAACCTACGAGCAGTACTTC.

The J gene is TRBJ1-4, the V gene TRBV29-1, with D perhaps TRBD1 (6 bases). The V gene lost 6 bases and the J gene lost 3 bases, with 14 bases spanning the gap. Looked up from germline, CDR1 is SQVTM and CDR2 is ANQGSEA. CDR3 size: 14 residues. CDR3 bases: TGCAGCGTCACAAGGACAGAACCTAATGAAAAACTGTTTTTT. It translates to CSVTRTEPNEKLFF.

This clone was recorded only once. The chain links TRBV18 to TRBJ1-1; D not certain. The length of the CDR3 is 16 residues. V was clipped by 0 bases and J by 5 bases, with 16 bases between them. The germline V gene encodes CDR1 KGHSH and CDR2 LQKENI. The CDR3 DNA reads TGTGCCAGCTCACCACCGAACGGGGTGAGTAGGACTGAAGCTTTCTTT. Its protein product is CASSPPNGVSRTEAFF.

Remarks on this clone: This sample includes further DNA sequences coding for the same CDR3. The chain combines TRBV9 with TRBJ1-1; TRBD1 matches 10 bases. The CDR3 spans 14 residues. Germline values: CDR1 SGDLS, CDR2 YYNGEE. Trimming removed 2 bases from V and 4 bases from J; junction bases left unmatched: 2. Here the CDR3 reads CASSVRTGGTEAFF. CDR3 in DNA: TGTGCCAGCAGCGTTCGGACAGGGGGCACTGAAGCTTTCTTT.

The chain links TRBV27 to TRBJ2-4; 11 bases are shared with TRBD2. Unmatched junction bases numbered 9, after V lost 6 bases and J lost 11 bases. The CDR3 loop spans 14 amino acids. Germline V gene lookup returns CDR1 MNHEY and CDR2 SMNVEV (reference sequence). The CDR3 loop reads CASSRQTSGAVQYF. CDR3 sequence (DNA): TGTGCCAGCAGCCGTCAGACTAGCGGGGCGGTTCAGTACTTC.

The gene calls are TRBV27 and TRBJ1-3, with TRBD1 identical over 10 bases. The V gene's germline CDR1 is MNHEY and CDR2 SMNVEV (reference sequence). Trimming at V came to 0 bases and at J to 2 bases, leaving 7 bases not matched to a gene. This CDR3 has 18 amino acids. CDR3: CASSLSGSGTGAGNTIYF. CDR3 DNA: TGTGCCAGCAGTTTATCAGGGTCCGGGACAGGGGCTGGAAACACCATATATTTT.

V is TRBV19 and J is TRBJ2-7; tentative D call: TRBD1 (6 bases). CDR3 length: 15 amino acids. Germline CDR1 reads LNHDA; CDR2 reads SQIVND (reference sequence). Deletions cut 1 base from V and 5 bases from J, with 15 bases between. The CDR3 nucleotides read TGTGCCAGTAGTATAGTAGCAGGGGTTGGCCACGAGCAGTACTTC. It translates to CASSIVAGVGHEQYF.

The rearrangement joins TRBV30 to TRBJ1-2, with D possibly being TRBD1 (5 bases). V lost 1 base and J lost 4, with 7 bases in between. In germline, CDR1 is GTSNPN, CDR2 SVGIG (reference sequence). The CDR3 loop spans 12 amino acids. The CDR3 DNA reads as TGTGCCTGGAGTGAGGGGATCTATGGCTACACCTTC. Translating it yields CAWSEGIYGYTF.

The V call is TRBV7-9, the J call TRBJ1-2; D is perhaps TRBD1 (6 bases). CDR3 size: 13 residues. The germline V and J ends were trimmed by 5 bases and 6 bases, with 13 bases remaining between them. Looked up from germline, CDR1 is SEHNR and CDR2 is FQNEAQ (reference sequence). The CDR3 sequence is CASSLSTGNGYTF. As DNA, the CDR3 is TGTGCCAGCAGCCTATCCACAGGGAATGGCTACACCTTC.

The chain employs TRBV28 and TRBJ2-6; D is perhaps TRBD1 (5 bases). Germline V lookup: CDR1 MDHEN, CDR2 SYDVKM. Trimming cost V 4 bases and J 4 bases, with 11 bases left between them. This CDR3 has 15 residues. The CDR3 loop is CASSYRSLGANVLTF. In DNA form, the CDR3 reads TGTGCCAGCAGTTACAGGTCGCTCGGGGCCAACGTCCTGACTTTC.